This T cell receptor (beta chain) came from a study of a mutant IDH1 vaccine in newly diagnosed glioma. Study overall: Pretreatment consisted of radiotherapy, temozolomide, or both, with most receiving both.

Assay used: immunoSEQ multiplex PCR; TCRdb lists only in-frame clones, some missing. The sample consists of tens of thousands of clones, 78% of them appearing once. This sample's time point: week 23, last vaccination. Topical imiquimod was applied with each vaccine dose, which held 300 ug of mutant IDH1 20-mer peptide. Astrocytomas that were new, WHO grade 3 or 4, IDH1-mutant and ATRX-lost were present in the donors. Concerning this clone: What it recognizes is unknown.

The starting material was PBMCs, obtained from a glioma patient whose treatment included an IDH1 peptide vaccine. The receptor was isolated from a woman in her forties with glioma. Some clones in this sample may be carry-over from other donors' samples.

The CDR3 region has the DNA TGTGCCAGCAGTGAAGGGGACAGGGCTTATCAGCCCCAGCATTTT. Amino acid sequence: CASSEGDRAYQPQHF. This sequence joins TRBV2 and TRBJ1-5, with 9 bases matching TRBD1. V dropped 1 base and J dropped 5; count of bases not matched to a gene: 3. Germline V gene sequence: CDR1 SNHLY, CDR2 FYNNEI. CDR3 length: 15 residues.